This TCR beta chain was captured by sequencing in a study of T cell responses to AZD1222 COVID-19 vaccine (dated by TCRdb to the early 2020s). The study in broad terms: A total of 233 trial participants underwent TCR sequencing, of whom some 210 received two doses of AZD1222 and about 26 received two doses of the MenACWY control vaccine. Trial participants were enrolled into age subgroups of 18-55, 56-69 and 70-plus years, which contained roughly 150, 30 and 60 TCR-sequenced participants, respectively. General study outcomes and caveats: The 56-69-year group was small, and its depth increase did not reach significance, likely because of low power. Most participants were white British and females outnumbered males, and the authors suggested that clonal diversity may have been underestimated. Epitopes outside the regions mutated in the B.1.351 and B.1.1.7 variants were reportedly recognized by nearly half of the unique spike-specific TCRs. Conclusions about previously exposed vaccinees are limited, since just six AZD1222 recipients were seropositive for SARS-CoV-2 at baseline. The vaccine-associated CD4 TCRs covered the entire spike protein, and the dominant responses fell in regions 160-218 and 743-854. After two AZD1222 doses, spike-specific TCR breadth and depth were significantly higher than at day 0 and than in MenACWY recipients. Because no day 14 peak-response samples were available, the repertoires could be characterized only after the peak T cell response.

A note on this clone: Its recognized antigen is unknown. Per-base quality was not reported, and no clone a single base away is much larger than it.

The CDR3 runs 14 amino acids, cysteine and phenylalanine included. Of the read, only the CDR3 DNA is kept; its 42 bases are in frame from base 1. CDR1 and CDR2, per the germline V gene, are MDHEN and SYDVKM. V gives up 5 bases and J gives up 10 bases, and the segment between their germline ends measures 15 bases. The time point label corresponds to: about 28 days (+/-7) after the second vaccine dose. AZD1222 recipients with second doses at about 4 weeks or about 12 weeks were pooled, because spike-specific TCR depth and breadth did not differ between schedules. Vaccinee samples were obtained from the UK trials COV001 and COV002, which included a single-blind randomized controlled phase 2/3 trial of AZD1222 (ChAdOx1 nCoV-19) in healthy adults. For TCRbeta chain sequencing, PBMC samples from trial participants were taken at day 0 and at day 28 after the second dose. The CDR3 regions of human TCRbeta chains were subjected to immunosequencing. Per the authors' processing: Repertoire TCRs were matched against a reference library of SARS-CoV-2-specific TCRs generated with the MIRA antigen-specificity platform. Breadth was defined as the fraction of unique TCRs that were SARS-CoV-2-associated, and depth was defined as the fraction of total T cells that were SARS-CoV-2-associated. Using the MIRA data, every spike-specific TCR was mapped to the spike region that the TCR reacted to and assigned to either a CD4 or a CD8 class. Log10-transformed breadth and depth values were compared by one-way ANOVA with Sidak's multiple comparisons tests. TCRdb retrieved this table from immuneACCESS and kept in-frame rearrangements only. Not all clones are present; in checked studies, unresolved V genes account for under half, and no reason is known for the remainder. That table is the source of V, J and clone size, and D and trimming were worked out from the DNA. This sample holds 50,000 to 60,000 clones; approximately 80% were observed only once. The ten top clones hold 5% of the sample.

The receptor was derived from an adult who received the AZD1222 COVID-19 vaccine. Rearrangement joined TRBV28 to TRBJ1-6, with the D gene too uncertain to name. This specimen was peripheral blood, taken 28 days after the second AZD1222 dose. The DNA is TGTGCCAGCAGTCAGACTCTGGGTGGGTCACCCCTCCACTTT. Translation gives CASSQTLGGSPLHF.